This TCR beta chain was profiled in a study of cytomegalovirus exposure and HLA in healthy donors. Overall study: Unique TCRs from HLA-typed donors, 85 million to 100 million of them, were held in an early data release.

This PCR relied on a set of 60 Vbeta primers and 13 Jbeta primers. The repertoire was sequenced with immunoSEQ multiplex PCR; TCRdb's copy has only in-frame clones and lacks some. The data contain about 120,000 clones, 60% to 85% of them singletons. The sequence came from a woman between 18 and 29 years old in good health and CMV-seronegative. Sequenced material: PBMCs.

The CDR3 sequence is CASSLGGTGQETQYF. For the CDR3, the DNA is TGCGCCAGCAGCTTGGGGGGGACAGGTCAAGAGACCCAGTACTTC. The chain employs TRBV5-1 and TRBJ2-5; 8 nucleotides match TRBD1. CDR1 and CDR2 (germline): SGHRS, YFSETQ. CDR3 length equals 15 residues. Trimming took 0 bases from V and 2 from J; bases not matched to a gene: 3.